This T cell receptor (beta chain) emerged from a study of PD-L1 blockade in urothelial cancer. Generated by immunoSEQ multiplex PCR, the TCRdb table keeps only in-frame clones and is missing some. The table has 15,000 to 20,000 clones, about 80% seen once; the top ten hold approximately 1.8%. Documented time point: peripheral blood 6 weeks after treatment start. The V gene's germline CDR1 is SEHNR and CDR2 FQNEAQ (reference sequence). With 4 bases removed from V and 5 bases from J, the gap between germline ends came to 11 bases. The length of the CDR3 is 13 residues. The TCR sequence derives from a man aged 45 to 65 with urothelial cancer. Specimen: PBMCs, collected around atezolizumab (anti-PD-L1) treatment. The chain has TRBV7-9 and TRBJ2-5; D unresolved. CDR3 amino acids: CASSYPPPETQYF. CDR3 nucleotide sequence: TGTGCCAGCAGCTATCCCCCCCCGGAGACCCAGTACTTC.